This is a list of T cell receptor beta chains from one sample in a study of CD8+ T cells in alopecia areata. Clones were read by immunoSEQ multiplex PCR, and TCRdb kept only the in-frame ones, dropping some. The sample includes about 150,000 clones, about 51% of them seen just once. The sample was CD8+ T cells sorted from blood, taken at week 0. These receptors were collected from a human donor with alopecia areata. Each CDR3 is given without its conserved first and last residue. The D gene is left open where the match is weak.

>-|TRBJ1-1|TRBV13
ASRTANTEAF
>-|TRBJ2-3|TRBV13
ASSRGADTQY
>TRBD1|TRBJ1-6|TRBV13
ASSLTGGDSPLH
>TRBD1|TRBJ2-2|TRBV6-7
ASSYSMGQGLTGELF
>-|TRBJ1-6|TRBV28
ASSKPGAPLH
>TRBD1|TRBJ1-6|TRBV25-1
ASSGYRTGGRGSPLH
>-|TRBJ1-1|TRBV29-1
SVDLSGAF
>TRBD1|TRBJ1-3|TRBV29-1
SVGGGQYGNTIY
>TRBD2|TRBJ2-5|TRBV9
ASSDGLAGSQETQY
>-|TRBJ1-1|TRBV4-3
ASSQDRRNAEAF
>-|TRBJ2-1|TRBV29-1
SVGSTDAYNEQF
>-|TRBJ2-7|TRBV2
ASSLPVGAGEQY
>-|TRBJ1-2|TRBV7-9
ASSLENYGYT
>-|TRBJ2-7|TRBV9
ASSVAEGAYEQY
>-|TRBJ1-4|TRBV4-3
ASSPTGATNEKLF